These T cell receptor beta chains were read from a single sample in a study of response to subunit inactivated influenza vaccine. TCRdb redid the calling of the RT-PCR reads with MiXCR, one entry per CDR3 protein. The sample has fewer than 400,000 distinct CDR3 sequences; 21% are singletons. The sample in question was PBMCs from blood, obtained about 20 months after vaccination. Receptors were obtained from a man between 50 and 69 years old who received an inactivated influenza vaccine. Both conserved end residues are part of each CDR3. D genes are given only for firm matches. Expanded clones are given a class, and other clones once, few, many or no size at all.

cdr3_aa cdr3_nt d_call v_call clone_size j_call
CASTQSGGSYNEQFF TGCGCCAGCACACAGAGCGGGGGTTCCTACAATGAGCAGTTCTTC TRBD2 TRBV5-1 few TRBJ2-1
CASSLEGTNTEAFF TGCGCCAGCAGCTTGGAAGGTACGAACACTGAAGCTTTCTTT - TRBV5-1 few TRBJ1-1
CSAIRGVNTEAFF TGCAGTGCTATCAGGGGCGTGAACACTGAAGCTTTCTTT - TRBV20-1 - TRBJ1-1
CASSLSPEPLRTGNTIYF TGTGCCAGCAGCTTATCGCCAGAACCTTTAAGGACTGGAAACACCATATATTTT - TRBV11-1 few TRBJ1-3
CSARTKDSNTEAFF TGCAGTGCTAGAACGAAGGACTCAAACACTGAAGCTTTCTTT - TRBV20-1 few TRBJ1-1
CASSPQGPFGEKLFF TGTGCCAGCAGCCCTCAAGGTCCATTCGGTGAAAAACTGTTTTTT - TRBV9 few TRBJ1-4
CASSLGGGTYEQYF TGTGCCAGCAGTTTGGGGGGAGGCACCTACGAGCAGTACTTC - TRBV27 few TRBJ2-7
CASSYPSTEAFF TGTGCCAGCAGTTACCCGAGCACTGAAGCTTTCTTT - TRBV6-2/TRBV6-3 few TRBJ1-1
CASSFGLGTNTEAFF TGTGCCAGCAGTTTTGGACTGGGCACGAACACTGAAGCTTTCTTT - TRBV12-3/TRBV12-4 - TRBJ1-1
CASSSALRGGYGYTF TGTGCCAGCAGCTCCGCGTTGAGGGGAGGCTATGGCTACACCTTC - TRBV7-9 few TRBJ1-2
CASSAQQGAPTEAFF TGTGCCAGCAGCGCCCAACAGGGGGCCCCCACTGAAGCTTTCTTT TRBD1 TRBV7-2 - TRBJ1-1
CAWSVRNSNQPQHF TGTGCCTGGAGTGTGCGAAATAGCAATCAGCCCCAGCATTTT - TRBV30 few TRBJ1-5
CASSPPGANVLTF TGTGCCAGCAGTCCTCCTGGGGCCAACGTCCTGACTTTC - TRBV6-6 few TRBJ2-6
CASIASGRNYEQYF TGTGCCAGCATTGCATCCGGCCGAAACTACGAGCAGTACTTC - TRBV25-1 - TRBJ2-7
CSASETINYGYTF TGCAGTGCTAGTGAAACCATTAACTATGGCTACACCTTC - TRBV20-1 - TRBJ1-2
CSANKATDPNEQFF TGCAGTGCTAACAAAGCTACCGACCCTAATGAGCAGTTCTTC - TRBV20-1 - TRBJ2-1
CASSLTTGGSPLHF TGTGCCAGCAGTTTAACTACAGGTGGATCACCCCTCCACTTT - TRBV12-3/TRBV12-4 few TRBJ1-6
CASSLSLTGEQYF TGCGCCAGCAGCTTGTCCCTAACAGGGGAGCAGTACTTC - TRBV5-1 - TRBJ2-7
CASSLTGTRNTGELFF TGTGCCAGCAGCTTAACCGGGACTAGAAACACCGGGGAGCTGTTTTTT TRBD2 TRBV7-3 - TRBJ2-2
CASTTDRGGNQPQHF TGTGCCAGCACTACTGACAGGGGAGGGAATCAGCCCCAGCATTTT TRBD1 TRBV12-3/TRBV12-4 many TRBJ1-5
CASSQDQPGRGIQYF TGTGCCAGCAGCCAAGATCAGCCAGGTCGCGGCATTCAGTACTTC - TRBV3-1 - TRBJ2-4
CASSDSARTGELFF TGTGCCAGCAGTGACTCGGCTAGAACCGGGGAGCTGTTTTTT - TRBV6-4 - TRBJ2-2
CASSLGGRPGTGELFF TGTGCCAGCAGCTTAGGTGGGCGACCCGGGACCGGGGAGCTGTTTTTT - TRBV7-2 few TRBJ2-2
CSARPLRLAGAYNEQFF TGCAGTGCTAGACCACTTAGACTAGCGGGGGCTTACAATGAGCAGTTCTTC TRBD2 TRBV20-1 - TRBJ2-1
CAISEGQGGRNSPLHF TGTGCCATCAGTGAGGGACAGGGAGGCCGTAATTCACCCCTCCACTTT TRBD1 TRBV10-3 few TRBJ1-6
CASSRTSGRSGETQYF TGTGCCAGCAGCAGGACTAGCGGGAGGTCAGGAGAGACCCAGTACTTC TRBD2 TRBV7-9 - TRBJ2-5
CASSRRDQGKTQYF TGTGCCAGCAGTCGAAGGGACCAGGGGAAGACCCAGTACTTC - TRBV2 few TRBJ2-5
CASSPIGDPRYGYTF TGTGCCAGCTCACCAATCGGGGACCCCCGCTATGGCTACACCTTC - TRBV18 - TRBJ1-2
CSARQGLGSKAFF TGCAGCGCAAGACAGGGTTTAGGTTCAAAAGCTTTCTTT TRBD1 TRBV29-1 few TRBJ1-1
CASSLWRGEQYF TGTGCCAGCAGTTTATGGCGGGGAGAGCAGTACTTC - TRBV12-3/TRBV12-4 - TRBJ2-7
CATSPASGRYNEQFF TGTGCCACCAGTCCCGCTAGCGGGCGTTACAATGAGCAGTTCTTC TRBD2 TRBV24-1 few TRBJ2-1
CASSLAEAVPGELFF TGTGCCAGCAGCTTAGCGGAAGCCGTGCCCGGGGAGCTGTTTTTT - TRBV7-2 - TRBJ2-2
CASSSSSGRSYNEQFF TGTGCCAGCAGCTCGTCTAGCGGGAGGAGTTACAATGAGCAGTTCTTC TRBD2 TRBV7-9 - TRBJ2-1
CASSQIAGLYEQYF TGCGCCAGCAGCCAGATAGCGGGGCTCTACGAGCAGTACTTC TRBD2 TRBV4-1 few TRBJ2-7
CASRWTGTNYGYTF TGTGCCAGCAGATGGACAGGGACTAACTATGGCTACACCTTC TRBD1 TRBV12-3/TRBV12-4 - TRBJ1-2
CSARARQGAYNSPLHF TGCAGTGCTAGAGCGAGGCAGGGGGCGTATAATTCACCCCTCCACTTT TRBD1 TRBV20-1 - TRBJ1-6
CASSQALPGQGAETQYF TGTGCCAGCAGCCAAGCGCTTCCGGGACAGGGGGCGGAGACCCAGTACTTC TRBD1 TRBV4-2 few TRBJ2-5
CASSQGTSGGDYGYTF TGCGCCAGCAGCCAGGGGACTTCGGGGGGGGACTATGGCTACACCTTC - TRBV4-1 few TRBJ1-2
CASSLTSGLHNEQFF TGTGCCAGCAGTTTGACTAGCGGGCTCCACAATGAGCAGTTCTTC TRBD2 TRBV27 few TRBJ2-1
CSGTSGSVNEQFF TGCAGTGGTACTAGCGGGAGCGTAAATGAGCAGTTCTTC TRBD2 TRBV20-1 - TRBJ2-1